These T cell receptor beta chains were read from a single sample in a study of early T cells in non-severe SARS-CoV-2 infection. TCRdb called the 5' RACE reads again in MiXCR, with one record for every CDR3 protein. Of about 55,000 distinct CDR3 sequences in the sample, 6.6% were seen once. Sequenced material: whole blood, taken at baseline. All receptors come from an adult who was a healthcare worker with PCR-confirmed SARS-CoV-2 infection or an uninfected control (not recorded which). Both conserved end residues are part of each CDR3. The D gene is left open where the match is weak. The size of a clone is reported for some rows only, either as once, few or many, or as a class for expanded clones.

TRBJ1-1 TRBD1 many TRBV9 CASSVDPGGIEAFF TGTGCCAGCAGCGTAGATCCAGGGGGTATTGAAGCTTTCTTT
TRBJ2-7 - few TRBV5-1 CASSGDKNSYEQYF TGCGCCAGCAGCGGGGACAAAAACTCCTACGAGCAGTACTTC
TRBJ1-3 - many TRBV7-2 CASSLYYVNSGNTIYF TGTGCCAGCAGCTTATATTACGTCAACTCTGGAAACACCATATATTTT
TRBJ2-1 - - TRBV5-1 CASSSWTVLTPRDEQFF TGCGCCAGCAGCTCTTGGACTGTATTAACCCCGCGGGATGAGCAGTTCTTC
TRBJ1-6 - - TRBV28 CASSSLGPLHF TGTGCCAGCAGTTCCCTCGGGCCCCTCCACTTT
TRBJ1-5 - - TRBV19 CASSMAKGSQPQHF TGTGCCAGTAGTATGGCCAAGGGGTCGCAGCCCCAGCATTTT
TRBJ2-7 - many TRBV29-1 CSVEEEVAGYEQYF TGCAGCGTTGAAGAAGAAGTGGCAGGCTACGAGCAGTACTTC
TRBJ2-3 - many TRBV7-2 CASSPTEGQEGTDTQYF TGTGCCAGCAGCCCCACGGAGGGCCAAGAAGGCACAGATACGCAGTATTTT
TRBJ2-7 - few TRBV4-2 CASSQGAASTYEQYF TGTGCCAGCAGCCAAGGGGCAGCCTCTACCTACGAGCAGTACTTC
TRBJ1-5 - few TRBV10-2 CASRGQLVSNQPQHF TGCGCCAGCAGAGGACAGTTAGTTAGCAATCAGCCCCAGCATTTT
TRBJ2-1 TRBD2 - TRBV4-1 CASSQDSRGGLGYEQFF TGCGCCAGCAGCCAAGATAGTCGGGGGGGCCTGGGATATGAGCAGTTCTTC
TRBJ2-3 - few TRBV4-1 CASSPDWGIGTDTQYF TGCGCCAGCAGCCCTGATTGGGGGATTGGTACAGATACGCAGTATTTT
TRBJ1-1 - many TRBV7-8 CASSDGQNTEAFF TGTGCCAGCAGCGATGGACAGAACACTGAAGCTTTCTTT
TRBJ1-1 - many TRBV29-1 CSAIGPAGVMSEAFF TGCAGCGCTATTGGCCCGGCGGGGGTTATGTCTGAAGCTTTCTTT
TRBJ2-1 - many TRBV6-6 CASRGGRNSYNEQFF TGTGCCAGCAGGGGTGGACGGAACTCCTACAATGAGCAGTTCTTC
TRBJ1-5 - many TRBV20-1 CSARDRVSNQPQHF TGCAGTGCTAGAGACAGGGTTAGCAATCAGCCCCAGCATTTT
TRBJ2-3 - once TRBV12-3/TRBV12-4 CATGMRSGPTDTQYF TGTGCCACCGGCATGAGAAGCGGACCCACAGATACGCAGTATTTT
TRBJ2-1 - few TRBV27 CASSPGARGFSSYNEQFF TGTGCCAGCAGCCCGGGGGCGAGGGGATTTTCGTCCTACAATGAGCAGTTCTTC
TRBJ2-2 TRBD1 few TRBV7-6 CASSFPRGQGATGELFF TGTGCCAGCAGCTTCCCGCGCGGACAGGGGGCCACCGGGGAGCTGTTTTTT
TRBJ2-3 - - TRBV4-3 CASSQDISPVTDTQYF TGCGCCAGCAGCCAAGATATTTCGCCCGTCACAGATACGCAGTATTTT